This TCR beta chain appears in the sequencing data of a study of OX40 agonist ivuxolimab in advanced cancers. Clones were read by immunoSEQ multiplex PCR, and TCRdb kept only the in-frame ones, dropping some. This table holds 49,000 or so clones, around 80% found once. The CDR3 runs 12 residues. Trimming pared 7 bases from V and 1 base from J, leaving 8 bases between. CDR1 and CDR2 from the germline V gene are LNHDA and SQIVND (reference sequence). The TCR originated in an adult with an advanced solid tumor such as melanoma, head and neck, liver or kidney cancer. This chain uses TRBV19 with TRBJ2-7, with unresolved D. The input for sequencing was CD4+ or CD8+ T cells sorted from blood, taken in a trial of the OX40 agonist ivuxolimab. In DNA, the CDR3 is TGTGCCAGTAAGGCGTCATCCTACGAGCAGTACTTC. This gives the protein CASKASSYEQYF. Together with reference TRBV19 and TRBJ2-7, the CDR3 gives the full variable domain: DGGITQSPKYLFRKEGQNVTLSCEQNLNHDAMYWYRQDPGQGLRLIYYSQIVNDFQKGDIAEGYSVSREKKESFPLTVTSAQKNPTAFYLCASKASSYEQYFGPGTRLTVT.